Below are 25 T cell receptor beta chains sequenced from a single sample in a study of Tregs in tolerant kidney transplant recipients. Sequenced by immunoSEQ multiplex PCR; TCRdb stores in-frame clones only, minus some. The sample holds some 240,000 clones, more than 65% seen once. Sequencing was performed on CD4+ T cells from blood. All receptors come from a human donor in good health.

This clone was detected once. The chain couples TRBV19 to TRBJ1-5, with TRBD1 matching 7 bases. CDR1 LNHDA and CDR2 SQIVND come from the germline V gene (reference sequence). This CDR3 spans 18 amino acids. The V gene end was trimmed by 1 base and the J gene end by 7 bases; junction bases not matched to a gene: 16. The CDR3 DNA sequence: TGTGCCAGTAGTATAGGGGGCCTTCGACAGGGAGGCATCCAGCCCCAGCATTTT. It encodes CASSIGGLRQGGIQPQHF.

The CDR3: CASSFSGSLGYEQYF. Written as DNA, the CDR3 is TGTGCCAGCAGCTTCTCAGGTTCCCTCGGGTACGAGCAGTACTTC. V gene TRBV11-2 combines with J gene TRBJ2-7; D remains ambiguous. This CDR3 is built from 15 residues. V was trimmed by 3 bases and J by 4 bases, leaving 16 bases between them. Germline V lookup: CDR1 SGHAT, CDR2 FQNNGV.

V and J are TRBV6-5 and TRBJ2-1, with 8 bases fitting TRBD2. V lost 5 bases to trimming and J lost 4 bases; unmatched junction nucleotides: 4. Germline CDR1 and CDR2: MNHEY and SVGAGI. The length of the CDR3 is 14 residues. The CDR3 nucleotides read TGTGCCAGCAGTGAGCGGGAGCAGTACAATGAGCAGTTCTTC. This encodes CASSEREQYNEQFF.

On this clone: Other DNA variants within this sample encode the same CDR3. This chain joins TRBV18 and TRBJ2-7; D is unclear. The CDR3 extends over 14 amino acids. Trimming removed 0 bases from V and 1 base from J, with 7 bases in between. Germline-derived CDR1 and CDR2 are KGHSH and LQKENI. The CDR3 sequence is CASSPPSLSYEQYF. CDR3 nucleotides: TGTGCCAGCTCACCACCCAGCTTATCCTACGAGCAGTACTTC.

As concerns this clone: The junction shows a germline mismatch at one end, possibly a read error. The V and J genes are TRBV5-1 and TRBJ1-3; D call uncertain. The CDR3 runs to 17 residues. Per germline, CDR1 SGHRS and CDR2 YFSETQ. CDR3: CAGSLAAGSLSGNTIYF. CDR3 bases: TGCGCCGGCAGCTTGGCGGCCGGCTCACTCTCTGGAAACACCATATATTTT.

The chain combines TRBV11-2 with TRBJ1-1; a possible D gene is TRBD1 (5 bases). This CDR3 is 14 amino acids long. Germline V gene lookup returns CDR1 SGHAT and CDR2 FQNNGV. Trimming left V 5 bases short and J 3 bases short, with 13 bases between. The CDR3: CASSPHRGDTEAFF. For the CDR3, the DNA is TGTGCCAGCAGCCCACACCGAGGGGACACTGAAGCTTTCTTT.

This clone has a handful of counts. The rearrangement uses TRBV30 and TRBJ1-3; TRBD1 might be the D (6 bases). Germline CDR1 GTSNPN, CDR2 SVGIG (reference sequence). The ends were cut back, 8 bases at V and 0 bases at J, with 8 bases in the middle. The CDR3 has 12 amino acids. Here the CDR3 DNA reads TGTGCCAACAGGGACTCTGGAAACACCATATATTTT. Translated: CANRDSGNTIYF.

This chain connects TRBV19 to TRBJ1-1, with unresolved D. The CDR3 loop spans 14 amino acids. Looked up from germline, CDR1 is LNHDA and CDR2 is SQIVND (reference sequence). Trimming removed 4 bases at V and 2 bases at J, with 11 bases between. CDR3: CASSKDPVNTEAFF. The CDR3 region has the DNA TGTGCCAGTAGTAAAGACCCGGTAAACACTGAAGCTTTCTTT.

This clone has just a few counts. The V and J genes are TRBV14 and TRBJ1-2, with D possibly matching TRBD1 (5 bases). The CDR3 is 14 residues long. V lost 2 bases, J lost 3 bases, and 10 bases lay in between. Per germline, CDR1 SGHDN and CDR2 FVKESK. CDR3 coding DNA: TGTGCCAGCAGCCAAATAGACAGAGACTATGGCTACACCTTC. It is translated as CASSQIDRDYGYTF.

This chain joins TRBV25-1 and TRBJ2-1; 10 bases line up with TRBD2. Germline lookup yields CDR1 MGHDK and CDR2 SYGVNS. The CDR3 spans 16 residues. V gave up 3 bases and J gave up 8 bases; unmatched junction bases: 10. CDR3 nucleotides: TGTGCCAGCAGTGACGTTGCTAGCGGGAGTACCCATGAGCAGTTCTTC. Translating gives CASSDVASGSTHEQFF. Full variable domain (outside the CDR3, taken from reference TRBV25-1 and TRBJ2-1): EADIYQTPRYLVIGTGKKITLECSQTMGHDKMYWYQQDPGMELHLIHYSYGVNSTEKGDLSSESTVSRIRTEHFPLTLESARPSHTSQYLCASSDVASGSTHEQFFGPGTRLTVL.

This clone was detected a few times. The chain couples TRBV7-2 to TRBJ2-7; TRBD2 aligns across 13 bases. CDR1 is SGHTA, CDR2 FQGNSA, per germline. Germline trimming cut 4 bases from V and 4 bases from J; bases unmatched to any gene: 4. This CDR3 contains 15 residues. The CDR3 coding sequence is TGTGCCAGCAGCTCCACTAGCGGGGGGGCATACGAGCAGTACTTC. Translation: CASSSTSGGAYEQYF.

The chain uses TRBV21-1 and TRBJ2-5; TRBD1, the table's D call, lacks a check against the DNA. TRBV21-1 is flagged as a pseudogene. CDR3 length: 15 residues. The CDR3 loop reads CASSKEETGAETQYF. In DNA form, the CDR3 reads TGTGCCAGCAGCAAAGAGGAGACAGGGGCGGAGACCCAGTACTTC.

This clone has a handful of counts. This sequence joins TRBV19 and TRBJ2-7; TRBD1 matches 9 bases. CDR3 length equals 15 residues. J gave up 2 bases and V 6 bases, and 8 bases lay outside the gene matches. In germline, CDR1 is LNHDA, CDR2 SQIVND (reference sequence). CDR3 coding DNA: TGTGCCAGTAGCAAAATGGGGGACAGGGCCTACGAGCAGTACTTC. It is translated as CASSKMGDRAYEQYF. Full variable domain (remainder filled in from reference TRBV19 and TRBJ2-7): DGGITQSPKYLFRKEGQNVTLSCEQNLNHDAMYWYRQDPGQGLRLIYYSQIVNDFQKGDIAEGYSVSREKKESFPLTVTSAQKNPTAFYLCASSKMGDRAYEQYFGPGTRLTVT.

J is TRBJ1-2 and V is TRBV18, with TRBD1 matching 10 bases. With 4 bases clipped from V and 7 bases from J, the junction kept 18 bases outside the gene matches. The CDR3 has 18 amino acids. CDR1 and CDR2 from the germline V gene are KGHSH and LQKENI. The CDR3 region has the DNA TGTGCCAGCTCACTTGACCGGGGGACAGGGGTGAGAGTGCGTGGCTACACCTTC. Translating gives CASSLDRGTGVRVRGYTF.

The rearrangement uses TRBV11-3 and TRBJ2-5; 8 nucleotides match TRBD2. The V and J ends lost 1 base and 5 bases, in that order; junction bases with no gene match: 3. The CDR3 covers 14 residues. Germline V gives CDR1 SGHNT, CDR2 YENEEA. The CDR3 DNA reads as TGTGCCAGCAGCTTAGCGGGGGGGGGCGAGACCCAGTACTTC. Translation gives CASSLAGGGETQYF.

The rearrangement joins TRBV5-4 to TRBJ2-2; D remains ambiguous. This CDR3 spans 14 amino acids. Per the germline V gene, CDR1 is SGHNT and CDR2 is YYREEE (reference sequence). V was trimmed by 2 bases and J by 7 bases, leaving 12 bases between them. The CDR3 spells CASSLRPLSGELFF. DNA of the CDR3: TGTGCCAGCAGCTTAAGACCCCTCAGCGGGGAGCTGTTTTTT.

CDR3 sequence: CASRATGALGYTF. The CDR3 DNA follows: TGTGCCAGCAGAGCGACAGGGGCGCTTGGCTACACCTTC. V and J are TRBV6-4 and TRBJ1-2, with 8 bases lining up with TRBD1. Per the germline V gene, CDR1 is MRHNA and CDR2 is SNTAGT. Trimming at V came to 6 bases and at J to 7 bases, leaving 7 bases not matched to a gene. This CDR3 comprises 13 residues.

The rearrangement joins TRBV18 to TRBJ1-2, with D uncertain. Trimming took off 2 bases at V and 6 bases at J, with 10 bases between the two ends. Germline assignment: CDR1 KGHSH and CDR2 LQKENI. The CDR3 loop spans 13 amino acids. As DNA, the CDR3 is TGTGCCAGCTCACCATTAAAAAGAGATGGCTACACCTTC. It specifies CASSPLKRDGYTF.

The chain has TRBV30 and TRBJ1-1; D is perhaps TRBD1 (5 bases). V lost 4 bases, J lost 11 bases, and 17 bases lay in between. CDR3 length: 12 residues. Germline loops: CDR1 GTSNPN, CDR2 SVGIG (reference sequence). CDR3 protein: CAWTQGTSWAFF. DNA for the CDR3: TGTGCCTGGACCCAAGGGACCTCCTGGGCTTTCTTT.

The rearrangement uses TRBV6-1 and TRBJ2-7; 7 nucleotides match TRBD2. Germline CDR1 and CDR2: MNHNS and SASEGT. J was trimmed by 2 bases and V by 4 bases; bases with no gene match: 17. The CDR3 has 18 residues. Here the CDR3 reads CASSALRASGTIPYEQYF. CDR3 DNA sequence: TGTGCCAGCAGTGCCCTCAGGGCTAGCGGAACCATCCCCTACGAGCAGTACTTC.

The rearrangement joins TRBV19 to TRBJ2-3, with D perhaps given as TRBD1 or TRBD2 (5 bases each). CDR3 length equals 15 residues. V lost 5 bases to trimming and J lost 1 base, with 13 bases between them. CDR1 and CDR2 from the germline V gene are LNHDA and SQIVND (reference sequence). In DNA form, the CDR3 reads TGTGCCAGTAGTGACCCTGGGGGTGGCACAGATACGCAGTATTTT. The encoded protein is CASSDPGGGTDTQYF.

CDR3 residues: CASSPDRALGEQYF. In DNA form, the CDR3 reads TGTGCCAGCAGTCCCGACAGGGCACTAGGCGAGCAGTACTTC. The J gene is TRBJ2-7, the V gene TRBV27; TRBD1 matches 7 bases. Trimming took 5 bases from V and 6 from J; bases not matched to a gene: 10. The CDR3 is made up of 14 amino acids. Germline values: CDR1 MNHEY, CDR2 SMNVEV (reference sequence).

This clone was seen a few times. The chain joins TRBV4-1 to TRBJ1-4, with D possibly matching TRBD1 (5 bases). CDR1 is MGHRA, CDR2 YSYEKL, per germline. Trimming took 4 bases from V and 4 from J, leaving 13 bases between them. This CDR3 has 15 residues. CDR3 sequence (DNA): TGCGCCAGCAGCCTTACCGGGACGGTTAATGAAAAACTGTTTTTT. It translates to CASSLTGTVNEKLFF.

This clone was found once. The sample contains more than one DNA sequence encoding this CDR3. The chain carries TRBV7-9 and TRBJ2-1; D is unresolved. Germline CDR1 and CDR2: SEHNR and FQNEAQ (reference sequence). Trimming removed 7 bases from V and 7 bases from J, with 14 bases in between. The CDR3 sequence is 13 residues long. The CDR3 sequence: CASTSGFLNEQFF. DNA of the CDR3: TGTGCCAGCACCTCAGGATTTTTGAATGAGCAGTTCTTC.

This clone was picked up one time. The chain carries TRBV18 and TRBJ2-7, with TRBD2 matching 7 bases. V shed 3 bases and J 2 bases; nucleotides not matched to a gene: 4. CDR1 and CDR2 (germline): KGHSH, LQKENI. The CDR3 extends over 14 amino acids. CDR3 in amino acids: CASSPGGSTYEQYF. The DNA for the CDR3 is TGTGCCAGCTCACCGGGGGGGAGCACCTACGAGCAGTACTTC.